This record looks at one T cell receptor (beta chain) sequence and its context. Its matching antigen is unknown. Clones were read by immunoSEQ multiplex PCR, and TCRdb kept only the in-frame ones, dropping some. Seen here are 110,000 to 150,000 clones, more than 75% observed once, and the top ten hold more than 3%. This record belongs to a study of T cell responses to AZD1222 COVID-19 vaccine. Study-wide results and caveats: Unmutated regions of variants are reportedly targeted by nearly half of spike-specific TCRs.

V was cut by 5 bases and J by 1 base, with 14 bases left in between. The germline gives CDR1 SGHTA, CDR2 FQGNSA. There are 16 residues in the CDR3. This clonotype originated in an adult who received the AZD1222 COVID-19 vaccine. The genes are TRBV7-2 and TRBJ2-2; D is perhaps TRBD2 (5 bases). The source was peripheral blood, collected 28 days after the second AZD1222 dose. The CDR3 DNA reads TGTGCCAGCAGCCCAAGGACTCATCAGAACACCGGGGAGCTGTTTTTT. Translation: CASSPRTHQNTGELFF.